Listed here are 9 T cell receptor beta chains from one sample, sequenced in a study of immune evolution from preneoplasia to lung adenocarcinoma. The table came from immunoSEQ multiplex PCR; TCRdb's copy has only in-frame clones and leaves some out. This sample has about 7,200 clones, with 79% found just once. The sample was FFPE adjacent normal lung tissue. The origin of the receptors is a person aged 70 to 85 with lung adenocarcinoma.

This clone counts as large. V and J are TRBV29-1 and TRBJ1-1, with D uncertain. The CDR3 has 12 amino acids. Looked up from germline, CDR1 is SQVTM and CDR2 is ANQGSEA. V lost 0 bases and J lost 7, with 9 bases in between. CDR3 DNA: TGCAGCGTTGAAGAGGCGGCACTTGAAGCTTTCTTT. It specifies CSVEEAALEAFF.

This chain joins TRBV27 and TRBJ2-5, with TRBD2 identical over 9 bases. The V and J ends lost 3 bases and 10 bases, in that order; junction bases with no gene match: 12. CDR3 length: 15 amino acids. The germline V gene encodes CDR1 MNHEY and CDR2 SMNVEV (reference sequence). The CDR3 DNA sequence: TGTGCCAGCAGTTTGGGGGCGGGGGGGCAGGTTGTCCAGTACTTC. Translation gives CASSLGAGGQVVQYF.

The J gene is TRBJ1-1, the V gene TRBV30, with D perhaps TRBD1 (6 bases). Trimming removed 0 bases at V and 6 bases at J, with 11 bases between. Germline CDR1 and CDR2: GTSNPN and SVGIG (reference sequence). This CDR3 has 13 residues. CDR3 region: CAWSVGQGSEAFF. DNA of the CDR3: TGTGCCTGGAGTGTGGGCCAGGGGTCTGAAGCTTTCTTT. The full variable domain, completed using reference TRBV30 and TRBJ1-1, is SQTIHQWPATLVQPVGSPLSLECTVEGTSNPNLYWYRQAAGRGLQLLFYSVGIGQISSEVPQNLSASRPQDRQFILSSKKLLLSDSGFYLCAWSVGQGSEAFFGQGTRLTVV.

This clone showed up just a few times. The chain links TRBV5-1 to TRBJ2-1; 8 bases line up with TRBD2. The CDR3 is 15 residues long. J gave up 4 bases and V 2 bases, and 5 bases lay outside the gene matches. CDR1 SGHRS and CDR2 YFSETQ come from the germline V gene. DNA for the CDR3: TGCGCCAGCAGCTTTACTAGCGGAGTGTACAATGAGCAGTTCTTC. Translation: CASSFTSGVYNEQFF.

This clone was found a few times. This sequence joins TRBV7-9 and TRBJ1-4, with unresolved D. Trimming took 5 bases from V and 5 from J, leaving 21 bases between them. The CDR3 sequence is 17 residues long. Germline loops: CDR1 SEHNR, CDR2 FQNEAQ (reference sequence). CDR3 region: CASSPEDGLKENEKLFF. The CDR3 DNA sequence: TGTGCCAGCAGCCCAGAGGACGGGCTCAAGGAAAATGAAAAACTGTTTTTT.

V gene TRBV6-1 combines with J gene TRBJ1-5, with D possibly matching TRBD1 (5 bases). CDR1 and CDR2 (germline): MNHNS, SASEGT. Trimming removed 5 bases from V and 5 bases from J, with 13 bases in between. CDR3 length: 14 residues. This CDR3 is CASSSRERDQPQHF. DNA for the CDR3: TGTGCCAGCAGTTCCAGGGAAAGGGATCAGCCCCAGCATTTT.

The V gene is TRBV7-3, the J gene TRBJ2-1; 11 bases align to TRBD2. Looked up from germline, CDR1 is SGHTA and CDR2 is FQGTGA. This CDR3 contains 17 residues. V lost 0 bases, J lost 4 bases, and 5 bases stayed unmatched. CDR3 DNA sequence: TGTGCCAGCAGCTTAACGTTGGTAGCGGGGGGGTACAATGAGCAGTTCTTC. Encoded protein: CASSLTLVAGGYNEQFF. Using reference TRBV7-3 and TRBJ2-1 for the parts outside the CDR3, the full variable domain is GAGVSQTPSNKVTEKGKYVELRCDPISGHTALYWYRQSLGQGPEFLIYFQGTGAADDSGLPNDRFFAVRPEGSVSTLKIQRTERGDSAVYLCASSLTLVAGGYNEQFFGPGTRLTVL.

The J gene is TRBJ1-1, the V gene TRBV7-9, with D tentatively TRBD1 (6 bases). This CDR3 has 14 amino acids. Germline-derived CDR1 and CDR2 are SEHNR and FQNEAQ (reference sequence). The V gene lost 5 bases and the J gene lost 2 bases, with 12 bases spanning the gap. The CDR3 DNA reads TGTGCCAGCAGCCGAGGACAGCAAAACACTGAAGCTTTCTTT. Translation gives CASSRGQQNTEAFF.

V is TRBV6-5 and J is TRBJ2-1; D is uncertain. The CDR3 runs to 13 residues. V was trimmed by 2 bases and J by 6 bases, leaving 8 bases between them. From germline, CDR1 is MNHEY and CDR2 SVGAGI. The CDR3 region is CASSYGRSNEQFF. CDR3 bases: TGTGCCAGCAGTTACGGACGATCCAATGAGCAGTTCTTC.